Sequencing of this T cell receptor (beta chain) was carried out in a study of cytomegalovirus exposure and HLA in healthy donors. CDR1 MNHEY and CDR2 SVGAGI come from the germline V gene. This CDR3 is built from 14 residues. The V gene end was trimmed by 4 bases and the J gene end by 5 bases; junction bases not matched to a gene: 7. The primer mix had 60 Vbeta and 13 Jbeta primers. Sequenced by immunoSEQ multiplex PCR; TCRdb stores in-frame clones only, minus some. The sample's table shows under 200,000 clones. The sequenced sample was PBMCs. This TCR was sampled from a man aged 25 to 40 in good health and CMV-seronegative. This chain links TRBV6-5 with TRBJ1-2; 7 bases are a match to TRBD1. CDR3 in amino acids: CASSSYRGWYGYTF. The CDR3 nucleotides read TGTGCCAGCAGTTCCTACAGGGGATGGTATGGCTACACCTTC.